This T cell receptor (beta chain) stems from a study of blood T cell repertoires in COVID-19. Study-wide context: Specimens from acute and convalescent COVID-19 originated in the United States, Italy and Spain. T cells, B-cell-depleted T cells, or PBMCs provided the cDNA or gDNA that served as material.

Points on this clone: The junction departs from the called germline gene at one end, perhaps through a read error.

This CDR3 is built from 13 residues. The germline V gene has CDR1 LNHDA and CDR2 SQIVND (reference sequence). In the source study's methods: Amplification of reference gene primers was used by the study to estimate nucleated cell counts. Repertoires were generated with immunoSEQ multiplex PCR, while TCRdb's copy carries only in-frame clones and drops some. V, J and clone size derive from that table, while D and trimming were established from the DNA sequence. The top ten clones hold under 7.5% of a sample with 300,000 or so clones, approximately 88% of them seen once. The source material was peripheral blood. This TCR came from a young man who had recovered from COVID-19. This chain uses TRBV19 with TRBJ2-1; 9 bases map to TRBD2. This CDR3 is CASGIAGVNEQFF. The DNA of the CDR3 is TGTGCCAGTGGTATAGCGGGAGTCAATGAGCAGTTCTTC. Combining the CDR3 with reference TRBV19 and TRBJ2-1 gives the whole variable domain DGGITQSPKYLFRKEGQNVTLSCEQNLNHDAMYWYRQDPGQGLRLIYYSQIVNDFQKGDIAEGYSVSREKKESFPLTVTSAQKNPTAFYLCASGIAGVNEQFFGPGTRLTVL.